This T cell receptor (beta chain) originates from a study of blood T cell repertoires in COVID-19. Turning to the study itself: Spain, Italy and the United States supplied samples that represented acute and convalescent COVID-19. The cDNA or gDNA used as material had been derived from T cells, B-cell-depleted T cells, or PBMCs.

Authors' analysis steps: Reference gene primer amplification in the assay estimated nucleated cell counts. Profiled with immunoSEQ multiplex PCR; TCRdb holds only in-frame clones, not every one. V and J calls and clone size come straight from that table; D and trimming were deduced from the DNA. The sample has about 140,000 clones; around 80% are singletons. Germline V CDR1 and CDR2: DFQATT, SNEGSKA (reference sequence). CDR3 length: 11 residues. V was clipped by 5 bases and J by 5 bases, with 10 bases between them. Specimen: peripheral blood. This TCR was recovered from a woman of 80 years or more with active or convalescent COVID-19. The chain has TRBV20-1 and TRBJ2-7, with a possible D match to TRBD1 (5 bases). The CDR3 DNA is TGCAGTGCTTTCAGGGCGCACGAGCAGTACTTC. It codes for CSAFRAHEQYF.